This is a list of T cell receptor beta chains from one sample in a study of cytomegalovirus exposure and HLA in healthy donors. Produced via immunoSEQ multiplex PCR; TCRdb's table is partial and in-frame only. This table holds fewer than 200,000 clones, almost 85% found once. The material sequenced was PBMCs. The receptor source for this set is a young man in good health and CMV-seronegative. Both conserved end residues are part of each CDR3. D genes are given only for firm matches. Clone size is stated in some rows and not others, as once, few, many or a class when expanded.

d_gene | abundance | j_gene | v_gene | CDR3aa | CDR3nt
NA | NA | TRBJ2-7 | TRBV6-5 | CASSTTGLNEQYF | TGTGCCAGCAGTACCACAGGATTGAACGAGCAGTACTTC
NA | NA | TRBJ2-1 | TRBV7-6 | CASSFRGLEDEQFF | TGTGCCAGCAGCTTTAGAGGGTTGGAGGATGAGCAGTTCTTC
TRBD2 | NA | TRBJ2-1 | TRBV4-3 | CASSQEGSLASGYNEQFF | TGCGCCAGCAGCCAAGAAGGATCCTTGGCTAGCGGTTACAATGAGCAGTTCTTC
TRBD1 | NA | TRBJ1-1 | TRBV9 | CASSVAPAGTGGTEAFF | TGTGCCAGCAGCGTAGCCCCCGCCGGGACAGGTGGCACTGAAGCTTTCTTT
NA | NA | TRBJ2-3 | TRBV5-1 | CASSPLQGRGDTQYF | TGCGCCAGCAGCCCGCTACAGGGACGTGGAGATACGCAGTATTTT
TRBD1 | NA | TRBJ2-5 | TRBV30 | CAWSVWRQGVPTQYF | TGTGCCTGGAGTGTATGGCGACAGGGAGTGCCGACCCAGTACTTC
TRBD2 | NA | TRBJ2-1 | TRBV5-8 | CASSLFPSGSNEQFF | TGTGCCAGCAGCTTGTTCCCTAGCGGGAGTAATGAGCAGTTCTTC
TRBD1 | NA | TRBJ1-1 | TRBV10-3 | CATGTPGQGPPAGWAFF | TGTGCCACCGGGACACCCGGACAGGGCCCCCCGGCAGGTTGGGCTTTCTTT
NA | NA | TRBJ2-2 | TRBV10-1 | CASSARGSNTGELFF | TGCGCCAGCAGTGCCAGGGGTTCGAACACCGGGGAGCTGTTTTTT
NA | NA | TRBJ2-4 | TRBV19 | CASSIDQGPLTKNIQYF | TGTGCCAGTAGTATAGATCAGGGGCCCTTGACCAAAAACATTCAGTACTTC
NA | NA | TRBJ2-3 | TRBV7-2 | CASSQGGTQYF | TGTGCCAGCAGCCAAGGGGGTACGCAGTATTTT
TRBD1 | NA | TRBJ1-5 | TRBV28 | CASTETGNQPQHF | TGTGCCAGCACCGAGACAGGGAATCAGCCCCAGCATTTT
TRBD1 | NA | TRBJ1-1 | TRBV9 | CASSGGTGGKAFF | TGTGCCAGCAGCGGCGGGACAGGGGGCAAAGCTTTCTTT
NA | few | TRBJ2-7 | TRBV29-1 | CSVRASETYEQYF | TGCAGCGTTCGGGCTAGCGAGACCTACGAGCAGTACTTC
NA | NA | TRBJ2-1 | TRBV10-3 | CAISVVDTHEQFF | TGTGCCATCAGTGTAGTGGACACCCATGAGCAGTTCTTC
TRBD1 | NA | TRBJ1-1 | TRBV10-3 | CATRAQGDTEAFF | TGTGCCACGCGGGCCCAGGGGGACACTGAAGCTTTCTTT
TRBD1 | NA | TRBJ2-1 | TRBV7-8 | CASSFYSRDRLNEQFF | TGTGCCAGCAGCTTCTATTCCCGGGACAGGTTAAATGAGCAGTTCTTC
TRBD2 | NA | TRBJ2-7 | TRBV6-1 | CASSRGLDSEQYF | TGTGCCAGCAGCCGGGGACTAGATAGCGAGCAGTACTTC
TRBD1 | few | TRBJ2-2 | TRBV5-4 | CASSSYAGTGYTGELFF | TGTGCCAGCAGCTCGTACGCCGGGACAGGGTACACCGGGGAGCTGTTTTTT
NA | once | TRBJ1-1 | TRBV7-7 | CASSLTPGQLTRQNTEAFF | TGTGCTAGCAGCTTAACCCCAGGACAGCTAACCCGCCAGAACACTGAAGCTTTCTTT
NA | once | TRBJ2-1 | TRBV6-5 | CASSYSSGAYNEQFF | TGTGCCAGCAGTTACTCTAGCGGAGCCTACAATGAGCAGTTCTTC
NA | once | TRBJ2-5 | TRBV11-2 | CASSRPGAGGFRETQYF | TGTGCCAGCAGCCGTCCCGGGGCAGGGGGGTTTCGAGAGACCCAGTACTTC
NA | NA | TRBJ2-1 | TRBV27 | CASSFNRLSASSSYNEQFF | TGTGCCAGCAGTTTCAACCGACTTAGCGCGTCAAGCTCCTACAATGAGCAGTTCTTC
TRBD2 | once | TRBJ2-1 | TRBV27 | CASRLAGDSYNEQFF | TGTGCCAGCAGGTTAGCGGGGGACTCCTACAATGAGCAGTTCTTC
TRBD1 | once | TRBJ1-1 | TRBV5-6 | CASRKDRGRFTEAFF | TGTGCCAGCAGAAAGGACAGGGGGCGATTTACTGAAGCTTTCTTT
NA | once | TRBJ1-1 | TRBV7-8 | CASSSGLVGGAFF | TGTGCCAGCAGCTCGGGACTGGTTGGAGGAGCTTTCTTT
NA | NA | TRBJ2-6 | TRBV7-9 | CASSIAGRGFSGANVLTF | TGTGCCAGCAGCATTGCGGGGAGGGGGTTCTCTGGGGCCAACGTCCTGACTTTC
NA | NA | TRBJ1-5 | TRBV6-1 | CATQGSGYSNQPQHF | TGTGCCACCCAGGGGTCAGGGTATAGCAATCAGCCCCAGCATTTT
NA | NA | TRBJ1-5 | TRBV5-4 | CASSFQGSQPQHF | TGTGCCAGCAGCTTCCAGGGTTCTCAGCCCCAGCATTTT
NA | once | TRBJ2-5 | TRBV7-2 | CASSLVGLTGQETQYF | TGTGCCAGCAGCTTAGTCGGTCTTACAGGGCAAGAGACCCAGTACTTC
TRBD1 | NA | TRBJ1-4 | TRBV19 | CASTGTATNEKLFF | TGTGCCAGTACGGGGACAGCAACTAATGAAAAACTGTTTTTT
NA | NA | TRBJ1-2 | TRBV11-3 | CASSLEGRGGAYGYTF | TGTGCCAGCAGCTTAGAGGGGAGAGGCGGTGCCTATGGCTACACCTTC
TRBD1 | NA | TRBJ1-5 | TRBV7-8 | CASSPDRENQPQHF | TGTGCCAGCAGCCCCGACAGGGAAAATCAGCCCCAGCATTTT
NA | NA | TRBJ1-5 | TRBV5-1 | CASSVDARDQPQHF | TGCGCCAGCAGCGTTGACGCCAGGGATCAGCCCCAGCATTTT
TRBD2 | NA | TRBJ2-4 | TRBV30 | CAWRTSGGYIQYF | TGTGCCTGGAGGACTAGCGGGGGTTACATTCAGTACTTC
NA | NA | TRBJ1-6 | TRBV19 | CASSSRSYNSPLHF | TGTGCCAGTAGTTCTAGGTCCTATAATTCACCCCTCCACTTT
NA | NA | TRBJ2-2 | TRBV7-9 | CASSLFESTGELFF | TGTGCCAGCAGCTTATTCGAGTCGACCGGGGAGCTGTTTTTT
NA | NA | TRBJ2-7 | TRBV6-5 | CASSYWGPSLSYEQYF | TGTGCCAGCAGTTACTGGGGGCCTTCGCTTTCCTACGAGCAGTACTTC
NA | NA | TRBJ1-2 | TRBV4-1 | CASSQDSTGGYGYTF | TGCGCCAGCAGCCAAGATTCCACCGGTGGCTATGGCTACACCTTC
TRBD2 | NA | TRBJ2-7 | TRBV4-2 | CASSQDGLAEVYEQYF | TGTGCCAGCAGCCAAGATGGACTAGCGGAGGTCTACGAGCAGTACTTC
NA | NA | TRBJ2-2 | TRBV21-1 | CASRRGPTGELFF | TGTGCCAGCAGAAGGGGTCCCACCGGGGAGCTGTTTTTT
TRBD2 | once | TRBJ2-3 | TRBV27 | CASSLRLAGTDTQYF | TGTGCCAGCAGTTTACGGCTAGCGGGCACAGATACGCAGTATTTT